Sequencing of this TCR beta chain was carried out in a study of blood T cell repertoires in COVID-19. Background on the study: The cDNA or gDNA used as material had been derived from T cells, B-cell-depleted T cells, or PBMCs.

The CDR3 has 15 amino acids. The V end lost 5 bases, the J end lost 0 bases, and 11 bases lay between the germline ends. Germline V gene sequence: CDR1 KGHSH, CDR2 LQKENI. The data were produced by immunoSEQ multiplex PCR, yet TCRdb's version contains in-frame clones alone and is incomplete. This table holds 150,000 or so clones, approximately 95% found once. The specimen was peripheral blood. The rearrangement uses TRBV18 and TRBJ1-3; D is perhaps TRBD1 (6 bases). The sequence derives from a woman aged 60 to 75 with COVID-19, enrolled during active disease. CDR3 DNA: TGTGCCAGCTCAGGACAGAAGAGCTCTGGAAACACCATATATTTT. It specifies CASSGQKSSGNTIYF.